Each of the 30 T cell receptor beta chains below was sequenced from the same sample in a study of Ad26.COV2.S vaccination and SARS-CoV-2 variants. As to treatment: some 20 received Ad26.COV2.S at low or high dose, single or two shots; roughly 5 received placebo; per-sample allocation not given. The samples date from day 63 after the first vaccine or placebo injection. Assay: immunoSEQ multiplex PCR; the TCRdb copy retains only in-frame clones and omits some. The table shows some 300,000 clones, with around 83% occurring only once. The starting material was peripheral blood, obtained in a trial of Ad26.COV2.S vaccine versus placebo. These receptors were obtained from a person aged 18-60 years who received the Ad26.COV2.S COVID-19 vaccine or a placebo.

In its sample, this clone was seen once. The rearrangement links TRBV6-1 to TRBJ2-7; maybe TRBD1 (5 bases). The length of the CDR3 is 14 residues. From germline, CDR1 is MNHNS and CDR2 SASEGT. V gave up 1 base and J gave up 3 bases, with 10 bases separating them. DNA of the CDR3: TGTGCCAGCAGTGAAGGGGGCCCCCTCTACGAGCAGTACTTC. Its translation: CASSEGGPLYEQYF.

The chain employs TRBV27 and TRBJ2-5, with 9 bases fitting TRBD2. Unmatched junction bases numbered 9, after V lost 6 bases and J lost 4 bases. CDR1 is MNHEY and CDR2 is SMNVEV in the germline V gene (reference sequence). The CDR3 sequence is 15 residues long. The CDR3 here is CASRGLAGSRETQYF. CDR3 bases: TGTGCCAGCAGGGGGCTAGCGGGGTCGAGAGAGACCCAGTACTTC.

The gene calls are TRBV7-2 and TRBJ2-1; TRBD1 matches 7 bases. The CDR3 runs to 15 residues. After removal of 1 base from V and 9 bases from J, the junction contained 9 bases not matched to a gene. Germline-derived CDR1 and CDR2 are SGHTA and FQGNSA. The CDR3 reads CASSLEGQTLREQFF. CDR3 coding DNA: TGTGCCAGCAGCTTAGAGGGACAGACACTTCGTGAGCAGTTCTTC.

The chain combines TRBV30 with TRBJ1-3, with D perhaps TRBD1 (5 bases). The CDR3 extends over 12 amino acids. V was trimmed by 5 bases and J by 0 bases, leaving 5 bases between them. Germline-derived CDR1 and CDR2 are GTSNPN and SVGIG (reference sequence). CDR3 protein: CAWDSSGNTIYF. In DNA, the CDR3 is TGTGCCTGGGACAGCTCTGGAAACACCATATATTTT.

The chain couples TRBV5-4 to TRBJ2-7; 8 bases are shared with TRBD1. V shed 3 bases and J 6 bases; nucleotides not matched to a gene: 11. Germline assignment: CDR1 SGHNT and CDR2 YYREEE (reference sequence). The CDR3 has 15 amino acids. The CDR3 nucleotides read TGTGCCAGCAGCTCCTGGACAGGGACGGACGGCGAGCAGTACTTC. Protein sequence: CASSSWTGTDGEQYF.

Points on this clone: The same CDR3 can be traced to other DNA sequences in this sample. This chain connects TRBV5-1 to TRBJ2-7, with TRBD1 matching over 9 bases. This CDR3 region has 14 residues. Germline trimming cut 5 bases from V and 1 base from J; bases unmatched to any gene: 4. CDR1 is SGHRS, CDR2 YFSETQ, per germline. The CDR3 spells CASRTGTGSYEQYF. DNA for the CDR3: TGCGCCAGCAGAACCGGGACAGGGTCCTACGAGCAGTACTTC.

This chain uses TRBV3-1 (or the pseudogene TRBV3-2) with TRBJ1-6, with D possibly being TRBD1 (6 bases). The CDR3 runs 16 residues. CDR1 LGHDT and CDR2 YNNKEL come from the germline V gene (reference sequence). V shed 1 base and J shed 6 bases, with 13 bases lying between them. The chain's CDR3 is CASSQGIQGPNSPLHF. CDR3 coding DNA: TGTGCCAGCAGCCAAGGAATACAGGGCCCTAATTCACCCCTCCACTTT.

In this sample, this clone turned up once. The genes are TRBV5-6 and TRBJ2-5; TRBD2 aligns across 11 bases. The CDR3 runs to 16 residues. The trim removed 4 bases at V and 2 bases at J, leaving 7 bases unmatched. CDR1 and CDR2 (germline): SGHDT, YYEEEE. Here the CDR3 reads CASSPRLAGLQETQYF. The CDR3 DNA follows: TGTGCCAGCAGCCCCCGACTAGCGGGGCTTCAAGAGACCCAGTACTTC.

The rearrangement links TRBV5-5 to TRBJ1-4, with 7 positions matching TRBD1. V dropped 0 bases and J dropped 4; count of bases not matched to a gene: 0. Germline CDR1 reads SGHKS; CDR2 reads YYEKEE (reference sequence). The CDR3 is 14 amino acids. The CDR3 DNA follows: TGTGCCAGCAGCTTGGACAGGGGTAATGAAAAACTGTTTTTT. Its translation is CASSLDRGNEKLFF.

This rearrangement joins TRBV9 to TRBJ1-1; maybe TRBD1 (6 bases). Germline V lookup: CDR1 SGDLS, CDR2 YYNGEE. The CDR3 covers 14 residues. Trimming removed 4 bases at V and 1 base at J, with 11 bases between. The CDR3 region has the DNA TGTGCCAGCAGCTTACAGGGTTCGAACACTGAAGCTTTCTTT. This translates into CASSLQGSNTEAFF.

Worth noting for this clone: Compared with germline, one end of the junction differs, possibly owing to a read error. The V gene is TRBV7-7, the J gene TRBJ2-5; 11 bases match TRBD2. From germline, CDR1 is SSHAT and CDR2 FNYEAQ (reference sequence). The length of the CDR3 is 15 residues. The CDR3 region is CASSSGTSGQETQYF. The DNA for the CDR3 is TGTGCTAGCAGCTCCGGGACTAGCGGCCAAGAGACCCAGTACTTC.

Turning to this clone: The sample carries other DNA sequences with the same CDR3. The chain combines TRBV6-5 with TRBJ1-2, with 9 bases identical to TRBD1. Germline V gene sequence: CDR1 MNHEY, CDR2 SVGAGI. The CDR3 extends over 14 amino acids. V gave up 2 bases and J gave up 5 bases; unmatched junction bases: 3. The CDR3 is CASSYRDRGYGYTF. The CDR3 region has the DNA TGTGCCAGCAGTTACCGTGACAGGGGGTATGGCTACACCTTC.

This clone was seen more than once but under ten times. This chain joins TRBV4-3 and TRBJ2-7; D is unclear. From germline, CDR1 is LGHNA and CDR2 YSLEER. Trimming removed 4 bases at V and 4 bases at J, with 5 bases between. The CDR3 has 11 amino acids. The CDR3 region has the DNA TGCGCCAGCAGCCCGACATACGAGCAGTACTTC. It codes for CASSPTYEQYF.

This clone was found once. The chain employs TRBV27 and TRBJ1-1; 7 nucleotides line up with TRBD1. V shed 6 bases and J 5 bases; nucleotides not matched to a gene: 9. This CDR3 comprises 14 residues. Per the germline V gene, CDR1 is MNHEY and CDR2 is SMNVEV (reference sequence). The CDR3 bases are TGTGCCAGCAGCCGGGACAGCCCTGGGACTGAAGCTTTCTTT. Translated: CASSRDSPGTEAFF.

This chain links TRBV15 with TRBJ1-4; TRBD1 is a possible D gene (5 bases). CDR1 is LNHNV and CDR2 is YYDKDF in the germline V gene (reference sequence). The V gene lost 5 bases and the J gene lost 4 bases, with 20 bases spanning the gap. This CDR3 region has 17 residues. CDR3 protein: CATSETLTGLNNEKLFF. CDR3 bases: TGTGCCACCAGCGAAACGCTAACGGGACTGAATAATGAAAAACTGTTTTTT.

The J gene is TRBJ1-4, the V gene TRBV6-5; TRBD1 matches at 8 bases. The V gene end was trimmed by 4 bases and the J gene end by 10 bases; junction bases not matched to a gene: 2. This CDR3 spans 12 amino acids. CDR1 and CDR2 from the germline V gene are MNHEY and SVGAGI. The CDR3 loop reads CASSSDRGKLFF. The CDR3 coding sequence is TGTGCCAGCAGTTCAGACAGGGGAAAACTGTTTTTT.

The V call is TRBV5-1, the J call TRBJ2-3; perhaps TRBD2 as D (6 bases). The CDR3 has 13 residues. The germline V and J ends were trimmed by 6 bases and 2 bases, with 10 bases remaining between them. The germline V gene has CDR1 SGHRS and CDR2 YFSETQ. The CDR3 nucleotides are TGCGCCAGCAACCGGGAGCTCACAGATACGCAGTATTTT. Translating it yields CASNRELTDTQYF.

The CDR3 DNA sequence: TGTGCCAGCAGCTTAGCGCCTTTGACTAGCAGCGGGGATAATGAGCAGTTCTTC. This codes for CASSLAPLTSSGDNEQFF. The chain is built from TRBV7-2 and TRBJ2-1; TRBD2 aligns across 7 bases. Germline CDR1 SGHTA, CDR2 FQGNSA. The CDR3 runs 18 residues. V trimming: 0 bases; J trimming: 7 bases; junction bases outside the gene matches: 15.

J is TRBJ1-2 and V is TRBV6-2 or TRBV6-3; TRBD1 matches 8 bases. This CDR3 contains 16 residues. Unmatched junction bases numbered 6, after V lost 0 bases and J lost 3 bases. CDR1 MNHEY and CDR2 SVGEGT come from the germline V gene. The CDR3 sequence: CASSYSTGVGDYGYTF. In DNA, the CDR3 is TGTGCCAGCAGTTACTCGACAGGGGTCGGTGACTATGGCTACACCTTC.

The CDR3 protein is CASSLAGARGYTF. The CDR3 DNA is TGTGCCAGCAGCTTAGCCGGGGCGAGGGGCTACACCTTC. The chain links TRBV7-2 to TRBJ1-2, with a weak D call TRBD1 (5 bases). The germline gives CDR1 SGHTA, CDR2 FQGNSA. The CDR3 contains 13 residues. Trimming removed 0 bases at V and 8 bases at J, with 10 bases between.

The genes are TRBV19 and TRBJ1-3, with D uncertain. Germline assignment: CDR1 LNHDA and CDR2 SQIVND (reference sequence). Trimming pared 4 bases from V and 2 bases from J, leaving 6 bases between. This CDR3 is built from 13 residues. CDR3 DNA: TGTGCCAGTAGTACGCAAACTGGAAACACCATATATTTT. It specifies CASSTQTGNTIYF.

V gene TRBV4-1 combines with J gene TRBJ2-6, with D hard to call. The germline V and J ends were trimmed by 4 bases and 0 bases, with 7 bases remaining between them. Germline values: CDR1 MGHRA, CDR2 YSYEKL. The CDR3 has 15 amino acids. CDR3 in DNA: TGCGCCAGCAGCCCTTCCCCCTCTGGGGCCAACGTCCTGACTTTC. Translation: CASSPSPSGANVLTF.

The rearrangement uses TRBV15 and TRBJ1-2; tentatively, D is TRBD1 (5 bases). The CDR3 is made up of 16 amino acids. Germline CDR1 reads LNHNV; CDR2 reads YYDKDF (reference sequence). The ends were cut back, 1 base at V and 4 bases at J, with 16 bases in the middle. In DNA form, the CDR3 reads TGTGCCACCAGCAGAGGTAGGGACGGAAAAGGCTATGGCTACACCTTC. Its protein product is CATSRGRDGKGYGYTF.

The chain links TRBV5-1 to TRBJ2-6; no reliable D call. The CDR3 runs to 15 residues. Trimming shortened V by 7 bases and J by 0 bases, and 11 bases separated the two germline ends. Germline lookup yields CDR1 SGHRS and CDR2 YFSETQ. The CDR3 reads CASGYSLSGANVLTF. The CDR3 nucleotides are TGCGCCAGCGGATACAGCCTCTCTGGGGCCAACGTCCTGACTTTC.

This clone was seen once. The chain links TRBV2 to TRBJ1-2; D not resolved. CDR1 is SNHLY and CDR2 is FYNNEI in the germline V gene. This CDR3 has 13 residues. The V gene lost 5 bases and the J gene lost 6 bases, with 13 bases spanning the gap. In DNA form, the CDR3 reads TGTGCCAGCAGTCTAGGTGTGGAGGATGGCTACACCTTC. As protein: CASSLGVEDGYTF.

The rearrangement uses TRBV5-1 and TRBJ2-7; 12 bases fit TRBD2. The trim removed 0 bases at V and 4 bases at J, leaving 11 bases unmatched. Looked up from germline, CDR1 is SGHRS and CDR2 is YFSETQ. This CDR3 comprises 18 residues. CDR3 in DNA: TGCGCCAGCAGCTTGGCCTTCAGCCGGACTAGCGGGGTGTACGAGCAGTACTTC. This translates into CASSLAFSRTSGVYEQYF.

The CDR3 protein is CASSVGQGPGQPQHF. The CDR3 nucleotides read TGTGCCAGCAGTGTGGGACAGGGTCCTGGGCAGCCCCAGCATTTT. This rearrangement joins TRBV2 to TRBJ1-5; 9 positions match TRBD1. There are 15 residues in the CDR3. Germline trimming cut 4 bases from V and 7 bases from J; bases unmatched to any gene: 8. Germline CDR1 and CDR2: SNHLY and FYNNEI.

This chain links TRBV18 with TRBJ1-3; D may be TRBD1 (5 bases). CDR1 and CDR2 (germline): KGHSH, LQKENI. V lost 3 bases and J lost 0, with 12 bases in between. The CDR3 sequence is 16 residues long. The CDR3 loop is CASSPSGRSSGNTIYF. CDR3 sequence (DNA): TGTGCCAGCTCACCGTCAGGGAGAAGCTCTGGAAACACCATATATTTT.

As concerns this clone: The identical CDR3 is also encoded by other nucleotide sequences in the sample. The V call is TRBV5-1, the J call TRBJ1-1; possible D gene TRBD1, 6 bases. This CDR3 is 14 amino acids long. V was cut by 3 bases and J by 1 base, with 10 bases left in between. Germline CDR1 and CDR2: SGHRS and YFSETQ. CDR3 protein: CASSSGQPNTEAFF. For the CDR3, the DNA is TGCGCCAGCAGCTCAGGACAGCCGAACACTGAAGCTTTCTTT.

The V and J genes are TRBV7-9 and TRBJ2-7, with TRBD2 as a possible D gene (5 bases). The CDR3 spans 14 residues. Germline CDR1 reads SEHNR; CDR2 reads FQNEAQ (reference sequence). Trimming left V 5 bases short and J 2 bases short, with 13 bases between. The CDR3 nucleotides read TGTGCCAGCAGCGGTCGGGGTCCCACCTACGAGCAGTACTTC. It yields the protein CASSGRGPTYEQYF.